The 31 T cell receptor beta chains listed next were all sequenced from one sample in a study of cytomegalovirus exposure and HLA in healthy donors. The study ran its PCR with 60 Vbeta and 13 Jbeta primers. TCRdb keeps only in-frame clones here, not all; method: immunoSEQ multiplex PCR. The sample holds about 180,000 clones, 76% seen once. The sample taken for sequencing was PBMCs. Receptors originate from a man in his late teens or twenties in good health and CMV-seronegative.

This clone was counted only a few times. The genes are TRBV5-3 and TRBJ2-4, with D possibly matching TRBD1 (5 bases). TRBV5-3 is flagged as an ORF with uncertain function. This CDR3 has 16 amino acids. V shed 5 bases and J shed 0 bases, with 15 bases lying between them. Here the CDR3 reads CARRATASLAKNIQYF. CDR3 coding DNA: TGTGCCAGAAGGGCGACAGCGAGTTTAGCCAAAAACATTCAGTACTTC.

V and J are TRBV10-3 and TRBJ1-1; no definite D call. CDR3 length equals 11 residues. The germline V gene encodes CDR1 ENHRY and CDR2 SYGVKD. The V gene lost 4 bases and the J gene lost 8 bases, with 8 bases spanning the gap. The chain's CDR3 is CAISGALEAFF. In DNA, the CDR3 is TGTGCCATCAGTGGGGCCTTAGAAGCTTTCTTT.

Here the CDR3 DNA reads TGTGCCAGCAGCTTAGTATCCTACGAGCAGTACTTC. Its protein product is CASSLVSYEQYF. The chain employs TRBV7-9 and TRBJ2-7; D uncertain. The CDR3 is made up of 12 amino acids. Trimming shortened V by 1 base and J by 1 base, and 2 bases separated the two germline ends. Germline V gene data show CDR1 as SEHNR and CDR2 as FQNEAQ (reference sequence). Supplemented by reference TRBV7-9 and TRBJ2-7, the full variable domain reads DTGVSQNPRHKITKRGQNVTFRCDPISEHNRLYWYRQTLGQGPEFLTYFQNEAQLEKSRLLSDRFSAERPKGSFSTLEIQRTEQGDSAMYLCASSLVSYEQYFGPGTRLTVT.

As concerns this clone: Other DNA sequences in the sample encode the same CDR3. The CDR3 here is CASSSLAGGTDTQYF. CDR3 coding DNA: TGTGCCAGTAGTTCCCTAGCGGGGGGCACAGATACGCAGTATTTT. The J gene is TRBJ2-3, the V gene TRBV19; 10 nucleotides match TRBD2. Germline CDR1 and CDR2: LNHDA and SQIVND (reference sequence). The CDR3 contains 15 residues. V was clipped by 5 bases and J by 1 base; unmatched bases: 3.

V and J are TRBV7-9 and TRBJ1-1; D call uncertain. CDR3 length: 12 residues. Germline V gene sequence: CDR1 SEHNR, CDR2 FQNEAQ (reference sequence). Trimming cost V 6 bases and J 4 bases, with 9 bases left between them. Written as DNA, the CDR3 is TGTGCCAGCAGGGTCGGGTCCACTGAAGCTTTCTTT. Protein product: CASRVGSTEAFF.

The CDR3 spells CASSSTREGGYTF. CDR3 sequence (DNA): TGTGCCAGCTCATCTACAAGGGAGGGAGGCTACACCTTC. The chain recombines TRBV18 with TRBJ1-2; D not certain. In germline, CDR1 is KGHSH, CDR2 LQKENI. CDR3 length: 13 residues. Trimming left V 5 bases short and J 8 bases short, with 15 bases between. Using reference TRBV18 and TRBJ1-2 for the parts outside the CDR3, the full variable domain is NAGVMQNPRHLVRRRGQEARLRCSPMKGHSHVYWYRQLPEEGLKFMVYLQKENIIDESGMPKERFSAEFPKEGPSILRIQQVVRGDSAAYFCASSSTREGGYTFGSGTRLTVV.

The V and J genes are TRBV10-3 and TRBJ2-7, with 9 nucleotides matching TRBD2. The germline CDR1 and CDR2 sequences are ENHRY and SYGVKD. The V gene end was trimmed by 7 bases and the J gene end by 2 bases; junction bases not matched to a gene: 6. CDR3 size: 14 residues. The CDR3: CAINGREGPYEQYF. DNA for the CDR3: TGTGCCATCAACGGGCGGGAGGGCCCCTACGAGCAGTACTTC.

The V call is TRBV10-3, the J call TRBJ2-3; D unresolved. This CDR3 comprises 13 residues. Looked up from germline, CDR1 is ENHRY and CDR2 is SYGVKD. V was trimmed by 10 bases and J by 4 bases, leaving 15 bases between them. CDR3 in DNA: TGTGCCACCAACGCCTTCTATGCAGATACGCAGTATTTT. It translates to CATNAFYADTQYF.

V is TRBV28 and J is TRBJ2-7, with 12 bases that match TRBD1. Germline assignment: CDR1 MDHEN and CDR2 SYDVKM. The CDR3 loop spans 15 amino acids. J was trimmed by 1 base and V by 6 bases; bases with no gene match: 4. This chain's CDR3 is CASSSGQGASYEQYF. As DNA, the CDR3 is TGTGCCAGCAGCTCGGGACAGGGGGCTTCCTACGAGCAGTACTTC.

The V gene is TRBV19, the J gene TRBJ2-7; D might be TRBD2 (5 bases). The CDR3 has 14 residues. Trimming shortened V by 3 bases and J by 2 bases, and 11 bases separated the two germline ends. Germline CDR1 and CDR2: LNHDA and SQIVND (reference sequence). The CDR3 loop is CASSIDYSPYEQYF. CDR3 DNA sequence: TGTGCCAGTAGTATCGACTACAGCCCCTACGAGCAGTACTTC. Looking up the rest from reference TRBV19 and TRBJ2-7 gives the full variable domain: DGGITQSPKYLFRKEGQNVTLSCEQNLNHDAMYWYRQDPGQGLRLIYYSQIVNDFQKGDIAEGYSVSREKKESFPLTVTSAQKNPTAFYLCASSIDYSPYEQYFGPGTRLTVT.

The chain couples TRBV29-1 to TRBJ1-2, with a weak D call TRBD1 (6 bases). CDR3 length: 14 residues. The germline V gene has CDR1 SQVTM and CDR2 ANQGSEA. Trimming took off 6 bases at V and 4 bases at J, with 18 bases between the two ends. The CDR3 spells CSVPDRPHTYGYTF. DNA for the CDR3: TGCAGCGTCCCCGACAGGCCGCACACCTATGGCTACACCTTC.

This rearrangement joins TRBV9 to TRBJ2-2; 9 bases agree with TRBD1. The CDR3 runs 16 residues. Trimming cost V 3 bases and J 4 bases; bases outside gene matches: 7. Germline V gives CDR1 SGDLS, CDR2 YYNGEE. The CDR3 region has the DNA TGTGCCAGCAGCGCCCGGGGACAGGGTAGCACCGGGGAGCTGTTTTTT. This codes for CASSARGQGSTGELFF.

Only one count was recorded for this clone. The gene calls are TRBV6-5 and TRBJ1-6, with 8 bases that match TRBD1. The V and J ends lost 7 bases and 9 bases, in that order; junction bases with no gene match: 11. CDR1 is MNHEY, CDR2 SVGAGI, per germline. This CDR3 is built from 15 residues. CDR3 region: CASKTGTGGGSPLHF. As DNA, the CDR3 is TGTGCCAGCAAAACAGGGACAGGAGGTGGTTCACCCCTCCACTTT.

This chain connects TRBV5-1 to TRBJ2-1, with 7 bases fitting TRBD2. V gave up 3 bases and J gave up 4 bases; unmatched junction bases: 4. This CDR3 comprises 14 residues. CDR1 and CDR2 from the germline V gene are SGHRS and YFSETQ. CDR3 in DNA: TGCGCCAGCAGCTCGGCTAGCGGATACAATGAGCAGTTCTTC. Protein: CASSSASGYNEQFF.

This chain uses TRBV9 with TRBJ2-2; D uncertain. The V gene's germline CDR1 is SGDLS and CDR2 YYNGEE. CDR3 size: 14 residues. Trimming left V 0 bases short and J 6 bases short, with 9 bases between. The CDR3 protein is CASSVATRSGELFF. CDR3 nucleotide sequence: TGTGCCAGCAGCGTAGCTACGCGATCCGGGGAGCTGTTTTTT.

This rearrangement joins TRBV30 to TRBJ1-1; a weak D match, TRBD1 (5 bases). The CDR3 loop spans 13 amino acids. Germline-derived CDR1 and CDR2 are GTSNPN and SVGIG (reference sequence). V lost 0 bases to trimming and J lost 3 bases, with 8 bases between them. The CDR3 sequence is CAWSVRGDTEAFF. As DNA, the CDR3 is TGTGCCTGGAGTGTCCGGGGGGACACTGAAGCTTTCTTT.

The chain employs TRBV6-6 and TRBJ2-7; 12 bases line up with TRBD1. With V trimmed by 7 bases and J by 7 bases, 11 bases remained unmatched. In germline, CDR1 is MNHNY, CDR2 SVGAGI (reference sequence). This CDR3 contains 15 residues. This chain's CDR3 is CASIAPGQGAREQYF. CDR3 nucleotides: TGTGCCAGCATCGCACCGGGACAGGGGGCGAGGGAGCAGTACTTC.

The V and J genes are TRBV29-1 and TRBJ1-1; 12 nucleotides align to TRBD1. This CDR3 is 13 amino acids long. Losses at the gene ends were 5 bases for V and 11 bases for J; bases not matched to a gene: 9. Germline V gene lookup returns CDR1 SQVTM and CDR2 ANQGSEA. CDR3 coding DNA: TGCAGCGTTTTTCCGGGACAGGGGGCAGAGGCTTTCTTT. Protein sequence: CSVFPGQGAEAFF.

V is TRBV7-9 and J is TRBJ1-2, with 8 bases identical to TRBD1. The V segment lost 1 base and the J segment 2 bases; nucleotides outside the gene matches: 6. The CDR3 totals 16 residues. Germline CDR1 is SEHNR and CDR2 is FQNEAQ (reference sequence). DNA for the CDR3: TGTGCCAGCAGCTTAGGGACAGGGAAACTCAACTATGGCTACACCTTC. Translated: CASSLGTGKLNYGYTF.

This chain joins TRBV27 and TRBJ1-5; 8 nucleotides line up with TRBD1. CDR3 size: 14 residues. The V segment lost 5 bases and the J segment 7 bases; nucleotides outside the gene matches: 7. Germline V gene sequence: CDR1 MNHEY, CDR2 SMNVEV (reference sequence). The CDR3 here is CASSRTGLEQPQHF. CDR3 sequence (DNA): TGTGCCAGCAGTCGGACAGGGTTAGAGCAGCCCCAGCATTTT.

The V gene is TRBV4-1, the J gene TRBJ2-7, with D maybe TRBD2 (6 bases). The CDR3 runs to 13 residues. In germline, CDR1 is MGHRA, CDR2 YSYEKL. Trimming stripped 4 bases from V and 3 bases from J, with 10 bases between. The CDR3 reads CASSPRGNYEQYF. CDR3 nucleotides: TGCGCCAGCAGCCCCCGGGGGAACTACGAGCAGTACTTC.

The CDR3 nucleotides are TGTGCTTTACGACAGGGGATAAAACTGAACACCGGGGAGCTGTTTTTT. Encoded protein: CALRQGIKLNTGELFF. V usage is TRBV30 and J usage is TRBJ2-2, with 8 bases that match TRBD1. The CDR3 spans 16 residues. CDR1 and CDR2 from the germline V gene are GTSNPN and SVGIG (reference sequence).

This sequence joins TRBV18 and TRBJ1-2, with D perhaps TRBD1 (6 bases). Germline values: CDR1 KGHSH, CDR2 LQKENI. The CDR3 loop spans 15 amino acids. V gave up 2 bases and J gave up 2 bases, with 12 bases separating them. CDR3 bases: TGTGCCAGCTCACCAGTTTTACAGGGCAACTATGGCTACACCTTC. It translates to CASSPVLQGNYGYTF.

As concerns this clone: At one of its ends the junction is not consistent with the germline gene, which may arise from a read error. The V and J genes are TRBV18 and TRBJ2-7, with 9 nucleotides matching TRBD1. CDR1 and CDR2 from the germline V gene are KGHSH and LQKENI. The CDR3 is 15 residues long. This CDR3 is CASSPPGQGTYAQYF. The CDR3 bases are TGTGCCAGCTCACCACCCGGACAGGGGACGTACGCGCAGTACTTC.

This chain joins TRBV11-2 and TRBJ2-1; TRBD1 is a possible D gene (5 bases). Per the germline V gene, CDR1 is SGHAT and CDR2 is FQNNGV. The V gene lost 1 base and the J gene lost 3 bases, with 7 bases spanning the gap. The CDR3 loop spans 14 amino acids. CDR3 protein: CASSLVRGYNEQFF. The CDR3 DNA sequence: TGTGCCAGCAGCTTAGTAAGGGGCTACAATGAGCAGTTCTTC.

The rearrangement links TRBV10-2 to TRBJ2-1, with D unclear. This CDR3 region has 14 residues. Trimming removed 6 bases from V and 4 bases from J, with 13 bases in between. Germline-derived CDR1 and CDR2 are WSHSY and SAAADI. The CDR3 DNA follows: TGCGCCAGCAGGGGCCAACCTCCGTACAATGAGCAGTTCTTC. Encoded protein: CASRGQPPYNEQFF.

The rearrangement uses TRBV4-1 and TRBJ2-5; TRBD2 matches at 8 bases. Germline V lookup: CDR1 MGHRA, CDR2 YSYEKL. The CDR3 runs 16 residues. V lost 0 bases to trimming and J lost 2 bases; unmatched junction nucleotides: 5. The CDR3 DNA reads as TGCGCCAGCAGCCAAGATCTGGCGGGGGGACAAGAGACCCAGTACTTC. This encodes CASSQDLAGGQETQYF.

The chain employs TRBV10-3 and TRBJ1-1; 9 bases are a match to TRBD1. The CDR3 runs to 14 residues. V shed 5 bases, J shed 5 bases, and the junction held 6 bases outside the gene matches. Germline V CDR1 and CDR2: ENHRY, SYGVKD. CDR3 sequence (DNA): TGTGCCATCAGTCAAACAGGGGGCGGAACTGAAGCTTTCTTT. It translates to CAISQTGGGTEAFF.

This clone was found once. The CDR3 DNA reads as TGCGCCAGCAGCCCGCAGGACAGGGTATACAATGAGCAGTTCTTC. Protein product: CASSPQDRVYNEQFF. V and J are TRBV5-1 and TRBJ2-1; 8 nucleotides agree with TRBD1. The J segment lost 4 bases and the V segment lost 4 bases, leaving 7 bases of the junction unmatched. Germline V gives CDR1 SGHRS, CDR2 YFSETQ. This CDR3 contains 15 residues. Supplemented by reference TRBV5-1 and TRBJ2-1, the full variable domain reads KAGVTQTPRYLIKTRGQQVTLSCSPISGHRSVSWYQQTPGQGLQFLFEYFSETQRNKGNFPGRFSGRQFSNSRSEMNVSTLELGDSALYLCASSPQDRVYNEQFFGPGTRLTVL.

The chain carries TRBV11-2 and TRBJ2-1; perhaps TRBD2 as D (5 bases). CDR3 length equals 16 residues. Deletions cut 1 base from V and 0 bases from J, with 10 bases between. Germline V CDR1 and CDR2: SGHAT, FQNNGV. CDR3 amino acids: CASSLAGMSSYNEQFF. The CDR3 DNA is TGTGCCAGCAGCTTAGCCGGGATGAGCTCCTACAATGAGCAGTTCTTC. Full variable domain (rest looked up from reference TRBV11-2 and TRBJ2-1): EAGVAQSPRYKIIEKRQSVAFWCNPISGHATLYWYQQILGQGPKLLIQFQNNGVVDDSQLPKDRFSAERLKGVDSTLKIQPAKLEDSAVYLCASSLAGMSSYNEQFFGPGTRLTVL.

The chain recombines TRBV18 with TRBJ2-7; a weak D match, TRBD1 (6 bases). This CDR3 is 15 amino acids long. Trimming shortened V by 4 bases and J by 3 bases, and 16 bases separated the two germline ends. Looked up from germline, CDR1 is KGHSH and CDR2 is LQKENI. The CDR3 DNA reads TGTGCCAGCTCACAAACCGGGACACCGAACTACGAGCAGTACTTC. It encodes CASSQTGTPNYEQYF.